This T cell receptor (beta chain) was identified during a study of human T cells and chemical hapten exposure. Turning to the study itself: Epicutaneous patch tests delivered 0.01% DPC to the upper back, with evaluation at 6 days.

CDR1 MDHEN and CDR2 SYDVKM come from the germline V gene. The V and J ends lost 4 bases and 6 bases, in that order; junction bases with no gene match: 7. This CDR3 is built from 15 residues. As for time point: pre-sensitization, week 0. Sample treatment: therapeutic diphenylcyclopropenone sensitization with weekly scalp DPC. Total RNA came from unfractionated whole blood. MiXCR, applied by TCRdb to the RACE reads, yields one record per CDR3 protein. The sample contains some 36,000 distinct CDR3 sequences, about 9.4% of which appear only once. This specimen was whole blood, taken in connection with sensitization to the hapten diphenylcyclopropenone (DPC). The genes are TRBV28 and TRBJ2-1, with 9 bases matching TRBD2. This receptor was obtained from a man in his fifties or sixties with alopecia areata. Some clones in this sample may be carry-over from other donors' samples. The chain's CDR3 is CASSSRLAGTNEQFF. CDR3 DNA: TGTGCCAGCAGTTCGCGGCTAGCGGGGACCAATGAGCAGTTCTTC.